The 12 T cell receptor beta chains below come from one sample, sequenced in a study of cytomegalovirus exposure and HLA in healthy donors. The PCR made use of 60 Vbeta and 13 Jbeta primers. Sequencing was performed with immunoSEQ multiplex PCR; in TCRdb, only in-frame clones are kept and a portion is missing. Of over 150,000 clones in the sample, roughly four fifths are singletons; the top ten hold over 8.5%. Sequenced material: PBMCs. All receptors come from a man aged 45-65 years in good health and CMV-seropositive.

The V and J genes are TRBV10-3 and TRBJ2-5, with 7 nucleotides matching TRBD1. Germline V gene data show CDR1 as ENHRY and CDR2 as SYGVKD. V lost 10 bases to trimming and J lost 5 bases; unmatched junction nucleotides: 7. This CDR3 has 12 residues. Here the CDR3 reads CATATRGETQYF. For the CDR3, the DNA is TGTGCCACCGCTACCAGGGGGGAGACCCAGTACTTC.

The chain combines TRBV14 with TRBJ2-7, with D tentatively TRBD2 (6 bases). The CDR3 loop spans 13 amino acids. Germline CDR1 and CDR2: SGHDN and FVKESK. Trimming took off 3 bases at V and 6 bases at J, with 12 bases between the two ends. For the CDR3, the DNA is TGTGCCAGCAGCCAGCAGGGAGGTGGCGAGCAGTACTTC. This codes for CASSQQGGGEQYF. Full variable domain (outside the CDR3, taken from reference TRBV14 and TRBJ2-7): EAGVTQFPSHSVIEKGQTVTLRCDPISGHDNLYWYRRVMGKEIKFLLHFVKESKQDESGMPNNRFLAERTGGTYSTLKVQPAELEDSGVYFCASSQQGGGEQYFGPGTRLTVT.

The rearrangement uses TRBV25-1 and TRBJ1-2, with a weak D call TRBD1 (5 bases). The ends were cut back, 6 bases at V and 4 bases at J, with 9 bases in the middle. Germline CDR1 is MGHDK and CDR2 is SYGVNS. The CDR3 has 12 amino acids. CDR3 nucleotide sequence: TGTGCCAGCAGAGGGGATCGCTATGGCTACACCTTC. Encoded protein: CASRGDRYGYTF.

This clone occurred a few times. This rearrangement joins TRBV6-5 to TRBJ2-1; D may be TRBD1 (6 bases). Looked up from germline, CDR1 is MNHEY and CDR2 is SVGAGI. The CDR3 extends over 14 amino acids. V gave up 1 base and J gave up 7 bases, with 11 bases separating them. CDR3 sequence (DNA): TGTGCCAGCAGTTACTGGGTAGGGGGTAATGAGCAGTTCTTC. This translates into CASSYWVGGNEQFF.

The rearrangement links TRBV19 to TRBJ1-1; 8 positions match TRBD1. Germline V CDR1 and CDR2: LNHDA, SQIVND (reference sequence). The length of the CDR3 is 15 residues. Germline trimming cut 3 bases from V and 1 base from J; bases unmatched to any gene: 4. Written as DNA, the CDR3 is TGTGCCAGTAGTATCCAGGGGGCCACGAACACTGAAGCTTTCTTT. Translated: CASSIQGATNTEAFF.

V gene TRBV19 combines with J gene TRBJ2-7; tentative D call: TRBD1 (5 bases). The germline V gene has CDR1 LNHDA and CDR2 SQIVND (reference sequence). The CDR3 runs 13 residues. The germline V and J ends were trimmed by 0 bases and 11 bases, with 14 bases remaining between them. In nucleotides, the CDR3 is TGTGCCAGTAGTATAGATTTGACAGTCCGGAAGTACTTC. Translated, it gives CASSIDLTVRKYF.

The chain couples TRBV7-9 to TRBJ2-7; 7 positions agree with TRBD1. The V gene's germline CDR1 is SEHNR and CDR2 FQNEAQ (reference sequence). V trimming: 4 bases; J trimming: 2 bases; junction bases outside the gene matches: 5. This CDR3 is built from 14 residues. Here the CDR3 reads CASSWGTAAYEQYF. The CDR3 DNA is TGTGCCAGCAGCTGGGGGACAGCCGCCTACGAGCAGTACTTC.

The CDR3 DNA follows: TGTGCCAGCAGCCCTAAACCGGACTTGGGCTCCTACAATGAGCAGTTCTTC. This gives the protein CASSPKPDLGSYNEQFF. V is TRBV27 and J is TRBJ2-1; possible D gene TRBD2, 5 bases. With 6 bases removed from V and 0 bases from J, the gap between germline ends came to 18 bases. The CDR3 is 17 amino acids. The germline gives CDR1 MNHEY, CDR2 SMNVEV (reference sequence).

The chain recombines TRBV4-3 with TRBJ1-5, with 8 bases identical to TRBD1. CDR1 LGHNA and CDR2 YSLEER come from the germline V gene. The CDR3 spans 15 residues. Trimming at V came to 6 bases and at J to 1 base, leaving 5 bases not matched to a gene. CDR3 residues: CASRQGAASNQPQHF. In nucleotides, the CDR3 is TGCGCCAGCAGGCAGGGGGCTGCGAGCAATCAGCCCCAGCATTTT.

V and J are TRBV7-2 and TRBJ1-1; TRBD1 aligns across 8 bases. Germline CDR1 is SGHTA and CDR2 is FQGNSA. The CDR3 has 16 residues. V dropped 1 base and J dropped 6; count of bases not matched to a gene: 10. The CDR3 coding sequence is TGTGCCAGCAGCTTAGGGACAGGGCGCCGGGGGGCTGAAGCTTTCTTT. Protein product: CASSLGTGRRGAEAFF.

The CDR3 DNA reads TGTGCCAGCAGTTATACAGGGGACTACAATGAGCAGTTCTTC. The encoded protein is CASSYTGDYNEQFF. This chain uses TRBV28 with TRBJ2-1; 7 positions match TRBD1. This CDR3 is built from 14 residues. Looked up from germline, CDR1 is MDHEN and CDR2 is SYDVKM. The ends lost 4 bases at V and 3 bases at J; junction bases unmatched: 3.

This clone occurred a few times. The rearrangement uses TRBV2 and TRBJ2-1; TRBD2 matches 14 bases. Germline V gene sequence: CDR1 SNHLY, CDR2 FYNNEI. This CDR3 comprises 15 residues. The ends lost 7 bases at V and 8 bases at J; junction bases unmatched: 7. The CDR3 sequence is CASTGLAGGVDEQFF. CDR3 bases: TGTGCCAGCACCGGACTAGCGGGGGGTGTTGATGAGCAGTTCTTC.